This T cell receptor (beta chain) was captured in a study of CD8+CD57+ T cells in acquired aplastic anemia (dated 2018 in TCRdb). For context, the study as a whole: On average, sorted CD4+ and CD8+ cells yielded around 3.1 ug of extracted DNA, with a range of 0.2 to 27.4 ug. CD8+CD57+ expansion was defined as frequency above the mean frequency observed in healthy subjects. Beyond this particular receptor, the publication reports: About 29 CD8+ CDR3 sequences were found to be shared between patients and controls, but these sequences appeared to be highly expressed in patients and within the immunodominant clones of the patients. CD8+ Simpson's diversity did not differ significantly between patients and healthy controls (P=0.060).

Genomic DNA was used as template for profiling of TCR beta VDJ combinations and CDR3 sequences. An Illumina HiSeq 2000 was used for TCR repertoire sequencing. In the original analysis: TRBV/TRBJ rearrangement plots, CDR3 size and DJ length profiles, and Simpson's diversity index were used to assess repertoires. Whichever DNA sequence was most abundant in the deep sequencing data was defined as the immunodominant clone. CDR3 amino acid sequences were screened for sharing across subjects and were compared with published repertoires and the VDJdb database. The public sequencing data were trimmed at Q25 with fastp and processed into clonotypes with MiXCR by TCRdb, which kept only in-frame beta chains. CDR3 protein duplicates are merged, each entry listing the most common genes and DNA. For this entry, the V and J calls and clone size follow TCRdb and not the study's own pipeline. The sample has 220,000 or so distinct CDR3 sequences on record, around three fifths of them singletons. The ten largest clones add up to roughly 62% of the sample.

The patients picked for sequencing were ones in whom flow cytometry had shown an expansion of CD8+CD57+ cells. Every patient had a diagnosis of severe acquired aplastic anemia based on International Study of Aplastic Anemia and Agranulocytosis and Camitta criteria. No therapy had been received by the patients at the time of blood sampling. The study deep-sequenced TCR repertoires of sorted CD4+ and CD8+ blood T cells from severe aplastic anemia patients and healthy subjects. In the USA, patient enrollment took place under clinicaltrials.gov protocols 00001620, 01623167, 00001397, 00071045, 00081523 and 00961064. Ficoll-Paque density gradient centrifugation was used to isolate peripheral blood mononuclear cells. CD4+ and CD8+ T cells were sorted by FACS or magnetic beads before DNA extraction. Measured from the cysteine to the phenylalanine, the CDR3 is 15 residues long. The only DNA kept is the CDR3, 45 bases in frame from the first base. Ends trimmed: V by 5 bases, J by 9 bases; bases unmatched to a gene: 14. Reading the germline V gene gives CDR1 SGHTA and CDR2 FQGNSA.

Turning to this clonotype: There is no known antigen for this receptor. Base quality data are lacking; no much larger clone is found one base away.

The sequencing input was sorted CD4+, CD8+, or CD8+CD57+ T cells (not recorded which) from PBMCs. The origin of this receptor is a human donor with aplastic anemia. The chain employs TRBV7-2 and TRBJ1-2; TRBD1 matches 8 bases in the middle. The CDR3 region reads CASSQLPGQALSYTF. The DNA sequence follows: TGTGCCAGCAGCCAGTTACCGGGACAGGCCTTGAGCTACACCTTC.